This TCR beta chain was documented in a study of T cell responses to AZD1222 COVID-19 vaccine. Trimming took 0 bases from V and 7 from J; bases not matched to a gene: 6. The CDR3 loop spans 16 amino acids. Per germline, CDR1 LNHNV and CDR2 YYDKDF (reference sequence). As to this clone: The antigen remains unidentified.

The study's findings and limits: A rise in Spike-specific TCR breadth and depth followed two AZD1222 doses. The donor cohort was predominantly white British with a female majority, and clonal diversity may have been underestimated.

Data came from immunoSEQ multiplex PCR; TCRdb stores just in-frame clones and leaves some out. The data contain about 180,000 clones, around 88% of them singletons. Sequencing used peripheral blood, obtained 28 days after the second AZD1222 dose. The TCR sequence derives from an adult who received the AZD1222 COVID-19 vaccine. The chain joins TRBV15 to TRBJ1-6, with 7 bases that match TRBD1. The CDR3 loop is CATSRDSTGANSPLHF. In DNA form, the CDR3 reads TGTGCCACCAGCAGAGATTCAACAGGGGCAAATTCACCCCTCCACTTT.